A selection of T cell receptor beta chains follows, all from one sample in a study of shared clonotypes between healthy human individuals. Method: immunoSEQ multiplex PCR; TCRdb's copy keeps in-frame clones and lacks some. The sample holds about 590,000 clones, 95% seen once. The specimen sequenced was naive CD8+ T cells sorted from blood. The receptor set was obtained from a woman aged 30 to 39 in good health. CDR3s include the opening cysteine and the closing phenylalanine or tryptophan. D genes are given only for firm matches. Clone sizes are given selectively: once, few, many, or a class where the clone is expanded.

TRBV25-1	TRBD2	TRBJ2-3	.	CASSDLAGRADTQYF	TGTGCCAGCAGTGACCTAGCGGGAAGGGCAGATACGCAGTATTTT
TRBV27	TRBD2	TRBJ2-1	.	CASRSTSGSLLNEQFF	TGTGCCAGCAGGTCCACTAGCGGGAGCCTTCTCAATGAGCAGTTCTTC
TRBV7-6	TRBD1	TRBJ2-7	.	CASSLGSGTGIYEQYF	TGTGCCAGCAGCTTAGGGTCGGGGACAGGTATCTACGAGCAGTACTTC
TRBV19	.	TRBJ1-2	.	CASTPIGSANYGYTF	TGTGCCAGTACCCCTATTGGGTCAGCTAATTATGGCTACACCTTC
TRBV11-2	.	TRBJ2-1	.	CASSLGARGRNEQFF	TGTGCCAGCAGCTTAGGGGCAAGAGGTAGGAATGAGCAGTTCTTC
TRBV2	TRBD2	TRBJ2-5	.	CASSEVWGGQETQYF	TGTGCCAGCAGTGAAGTTTGGGGGGGACAAGAGACCCAGTACTTC
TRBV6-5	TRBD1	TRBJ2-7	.	CASSYITGTGAYEQYF	TGTGCCAGCAGTTACATAACAGGGACAGGAGCCTACGAGCAGTACTTC
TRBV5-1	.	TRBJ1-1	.	CASTTQGNTEAFF	TGCGCCAGCACCACTCAGGGGAACACTGAAGCTTTCTTT
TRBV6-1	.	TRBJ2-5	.	CASSAGLVETQYF	TGTGCCAGCAGTGCGGGGTTGGTGGAGACCCAGTACTTC
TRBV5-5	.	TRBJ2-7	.	CASSLEPPDYEQYF	TGTGCCAGCAGCCTGGAACCCCCGGACTACGAGCAGTACTTC
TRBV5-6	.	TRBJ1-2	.	CASSYRVVMGYNYGYTF	TGTGCCAGCAGCTACAGGGTAGTAATGGGATACAACTATGGCTACACCTTC
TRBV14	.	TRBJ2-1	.	CASSPLRLGVIDEQFF	TGTGCCAGCAGCCCACTAAGGCTCGGTGTGATCGATGAGCAGTTCTTC
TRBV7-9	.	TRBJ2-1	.	CASSHSRVSYNEQFF	TGTGCCAGCAGCCATAGCAGGGTTTCTTACAATGAGCAGTTCTTC
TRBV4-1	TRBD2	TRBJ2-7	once	CASSQDMESGSYNEQYF	TGCGCCAGCAGCCAAGATATGGAGAGCGGGAGTTACAACGAGCAGTACTTC
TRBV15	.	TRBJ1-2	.	CATSSAPHPSGDGYTF	TGTGCCACCAGCAGCGCTCCCCACCCATCGGGTGACGGCTACACCTTC
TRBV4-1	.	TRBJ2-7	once	CASSQTPHGESYEQYF	TGCGCCAGCAGCCAGACCCCCCACGGGGAATCCTACGAGCAGTACTTC
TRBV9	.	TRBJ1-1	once	CASSVGPGWAFF	TGTGCCAGCAGCGTAGGCCCCGGGTGGGCTTTCTTT
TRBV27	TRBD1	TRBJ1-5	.	CASSPQGASPQHF	TGTGCCAGCAGCCCACAGGGGGCTTCGCCCCAGCATTTT
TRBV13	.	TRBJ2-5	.	CASSLEAGTETQYF	TGTGCCAGCAGCTTAGAGGCGGGAACAGAGACCCAGTACTTC
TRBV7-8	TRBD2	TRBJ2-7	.	CASSLGTAGVYEQYF	TGTGCCAGCAGCTTAGGCACAGCGGGAGTCTACGAGCAGTACTTC
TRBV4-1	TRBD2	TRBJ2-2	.	CASSQFPTSAYTGELFF	TGCGCCAGCAGCCAATTCCCCACTAGCGCTTACACCGGGGAGCTGTTTTTT
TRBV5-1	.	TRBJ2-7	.	CASSFTDNEQYF	TGCGCCAGCAGCTTCACAGACAACGAGCAGTACTTC
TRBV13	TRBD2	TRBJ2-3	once	CASSLAGLAGVRTDTQYF	TGTGCCAGCAGCTTAGCGGGCCTAGCGGGAGTTAGGACAGATACGCAGTATTTT
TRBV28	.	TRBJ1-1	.	CASSWGGTEAFF	TGTGCCAGCAGTTGGGGTGGCACTGAAGCTTTCTTT
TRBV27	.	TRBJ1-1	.	CASSPTSARVEGWTEAFF	TGTGCCAGCTCTCCCACGTCGGCCAGGGTTGAAGGGTGGACTGAAGCTTTCTTT
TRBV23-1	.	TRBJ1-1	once	CASSLTEAFF	TGCGCCAGCAGTCTGACTGAAGCTTTCTTT
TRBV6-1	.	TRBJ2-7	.	CASSEELVGVYEQYF	TGTGCCAGCAGTGAAGAACTTGTGGGAGTCTACGAGCAGTACTTC
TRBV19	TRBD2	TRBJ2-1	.	CASSRGGEQFF	TGTGCCAGTAGTAGGGGGGGAGAGCAGTTCTTC